This record covers a single TCR beta chain. This sample stems from a study of control samples from healthy donors and cancer patients. Assay: immunoSEQ multiplex PCR; the TCRdb copy retains only in-frame clones and omits some. Among more than 110,000 clones listed, roughly 90% were seen once. Losses at the gene ends were 5 bases for V and 0 bases for J; bases not matched to a gene: 5. There are 15 residues in the CDR3. Germline V gene lookup returns CDR1 SGHDN and CDR2 FVKESK. The TCR originated in a man in his thirties or forties in good health. V gene TRBV14 combines with J gene TRBJ1-1; the match to TRBD1 covers 8 bases. Source material: blood. The CDR3 bases are TGTGCCAGCAGCAAAAGGACAGGGTTGAACACTGAAGCTTTCTTT. This sequence encodes CASSKRTGLNTEAFF.